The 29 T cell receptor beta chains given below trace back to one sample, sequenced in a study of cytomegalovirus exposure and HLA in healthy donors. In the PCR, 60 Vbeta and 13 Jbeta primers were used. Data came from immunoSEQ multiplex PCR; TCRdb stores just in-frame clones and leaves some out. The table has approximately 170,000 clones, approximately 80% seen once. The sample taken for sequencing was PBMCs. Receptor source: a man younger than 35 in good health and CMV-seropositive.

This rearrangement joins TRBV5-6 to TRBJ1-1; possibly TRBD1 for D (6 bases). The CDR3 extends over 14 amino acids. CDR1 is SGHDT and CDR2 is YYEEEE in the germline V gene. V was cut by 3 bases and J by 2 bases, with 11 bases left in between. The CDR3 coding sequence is TGTGCCAGCAGCTCGAAGACAGGTAACACTGAAGCTTTCTTT. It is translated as CASSSKTGNTEAFF.

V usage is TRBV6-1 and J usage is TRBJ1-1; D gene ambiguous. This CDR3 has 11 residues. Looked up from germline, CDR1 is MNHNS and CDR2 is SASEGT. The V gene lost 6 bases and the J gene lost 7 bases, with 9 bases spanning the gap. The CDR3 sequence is CASRGALEAFF. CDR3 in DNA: TGTGCCAGCAGGGGAGCCCTTGAAGCTTTCTTT.

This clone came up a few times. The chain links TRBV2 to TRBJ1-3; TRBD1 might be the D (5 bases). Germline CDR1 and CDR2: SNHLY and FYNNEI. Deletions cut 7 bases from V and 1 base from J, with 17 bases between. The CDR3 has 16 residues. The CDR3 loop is CASTFSGGVSGNTIYF. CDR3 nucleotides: TGTGCCAGCACTTTCTCCGGAGGGGTATCTGGAAACACCATATATTTT. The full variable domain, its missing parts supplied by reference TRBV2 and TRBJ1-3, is EPEVTQTPSHQVTQMGQEVILRCVPISNHLYFYWYRQILGQKVEFLVSFYNNEISEKSEIFDDQFSVERPDGSNFTLKIRSTKLEDSAMYFCASTFSGGVSGNTIYFGEGSWLTVV.

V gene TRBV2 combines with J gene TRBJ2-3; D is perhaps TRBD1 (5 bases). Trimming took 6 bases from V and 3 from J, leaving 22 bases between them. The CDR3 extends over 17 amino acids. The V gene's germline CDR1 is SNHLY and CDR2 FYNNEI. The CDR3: CASRPLIGAKVTDTQYF. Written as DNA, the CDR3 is TGTGCCAGCAGACCTTTAATAGGGGCTAAGGTGACAGATACGCAGTATTTT.

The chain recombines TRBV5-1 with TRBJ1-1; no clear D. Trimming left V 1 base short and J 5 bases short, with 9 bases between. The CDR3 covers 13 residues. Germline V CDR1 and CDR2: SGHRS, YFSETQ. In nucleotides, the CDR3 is TGCGCCAGCAGCTTGCACGAGCTAACTGAAGCTTTCTTT. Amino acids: CASSLHELTEAFF.

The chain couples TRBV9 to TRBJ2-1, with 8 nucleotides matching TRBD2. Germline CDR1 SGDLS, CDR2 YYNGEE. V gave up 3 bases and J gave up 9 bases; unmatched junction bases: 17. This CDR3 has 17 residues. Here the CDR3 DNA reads TGTGCCAGCAGCGAGTTCGGGACTAGTGGGGACCTCGGTGAGCAGTTCTTC. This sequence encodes CASSEFGTSGDLGEQFF.

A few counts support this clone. The CDR3 sequence: CASSPRFSRHTEAFF. For the CDR3, the DNA is TGTGCCAGCAGCCCGCGCTTCAGCAGGCACACTGAAGCTTTCTTT. This chain joins TRBV7-2 and TRBJ1-1; unclear D gene. The V gene lost 5 bases and the J gene lost 3 bases, with 16 bases spanning the gap. The CDR3 runs to 15 residues. Germline assignment: CDR1 SGHTA and CDR2 FQGNSA.

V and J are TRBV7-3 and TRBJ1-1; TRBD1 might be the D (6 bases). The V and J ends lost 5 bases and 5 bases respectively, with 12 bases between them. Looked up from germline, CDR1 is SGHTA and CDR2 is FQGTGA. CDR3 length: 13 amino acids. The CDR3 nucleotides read TGTGCCAGCAGCCCCCGGACAGAAACTGAAGCTTTCTTT. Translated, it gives CASSPRTETEAFF.

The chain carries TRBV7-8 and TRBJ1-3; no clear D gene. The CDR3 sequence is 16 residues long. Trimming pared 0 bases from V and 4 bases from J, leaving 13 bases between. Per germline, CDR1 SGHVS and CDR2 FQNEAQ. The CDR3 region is CASSLALWASGNTIYF. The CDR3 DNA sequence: TGTGCCAGCAGCTTAGCGCTTTGGGCATCGGGAAACACCATATATTTT. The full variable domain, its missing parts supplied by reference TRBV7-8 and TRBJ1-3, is GAGVSQSPRYKVAKRGQDVALRCDPISGHVSLFWYQQALGQGPEFLTYFQNEAQLDKSGLPSDRFFAERPEGSVSTLKIQRTQQEDSAVYLCASSLALWASGNTIYFGEGSWLTVV.

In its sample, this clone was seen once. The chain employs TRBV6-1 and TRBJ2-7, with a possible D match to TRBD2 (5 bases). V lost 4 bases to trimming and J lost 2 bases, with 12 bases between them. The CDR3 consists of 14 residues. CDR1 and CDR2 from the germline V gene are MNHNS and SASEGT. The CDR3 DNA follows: TGTGCCAGCAGTGCGAGGGCCTCTCCCTACGAGCAGTACTTC. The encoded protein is CASSARASPYEQYF.

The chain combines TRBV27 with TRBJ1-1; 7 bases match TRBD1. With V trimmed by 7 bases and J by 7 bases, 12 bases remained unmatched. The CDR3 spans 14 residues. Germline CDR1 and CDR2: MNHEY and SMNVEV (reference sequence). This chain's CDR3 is CASTRLGGAVEAFF. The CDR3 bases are TGTGCCAGCACCCGACTAGGGGGCGCGGTTGAAGCTTTCTTT.

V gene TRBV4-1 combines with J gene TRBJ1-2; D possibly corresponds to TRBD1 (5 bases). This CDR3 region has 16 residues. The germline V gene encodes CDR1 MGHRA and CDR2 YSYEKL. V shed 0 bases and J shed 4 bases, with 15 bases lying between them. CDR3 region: CASSQDPTAQGYGYTF. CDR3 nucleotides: TGCGCCAGCAGCCAAGATCCGACGGCCCAGGGCTATGGCTACACCTTC.

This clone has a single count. This CDR3 reads CASSVGWNTEAFF. CDR3 nucleotides: TGTGCCAGTAGCGTCGGTTGGAACACTGAAGCTTTCTTT. The V and J genes are TRBV19 and TRBJ1-1; D is unclear. V dropped 6 bases and J dropped 1 base, with 9 bases sitting between them. This CDR3 has 13 residues. Germline-derived CDR1 and CDR2 are LNHDA and SQIVND (reference sequence).

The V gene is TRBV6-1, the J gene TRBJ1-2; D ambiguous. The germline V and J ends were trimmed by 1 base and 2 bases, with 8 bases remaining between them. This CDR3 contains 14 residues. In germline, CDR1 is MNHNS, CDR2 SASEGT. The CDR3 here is CASSEVVRNYGYTF. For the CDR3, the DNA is TGTGCCAGCAGTGAAGTAGTCAGGAACTATGGCTACACCTTC.

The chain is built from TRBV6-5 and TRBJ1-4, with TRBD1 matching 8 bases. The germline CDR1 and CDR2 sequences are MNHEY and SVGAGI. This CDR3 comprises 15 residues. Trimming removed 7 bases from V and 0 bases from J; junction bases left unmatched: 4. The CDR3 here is CASIKQGATNEKLFF. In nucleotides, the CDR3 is TGTGCCAGCATCAAACAGGGGGCAACTAATGAAAAACTGTTTTTT.

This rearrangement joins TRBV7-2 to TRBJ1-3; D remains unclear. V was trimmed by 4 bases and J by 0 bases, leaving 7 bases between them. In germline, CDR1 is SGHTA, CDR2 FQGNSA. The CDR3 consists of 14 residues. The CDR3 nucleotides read TGTGCCAGCAGCTCCGGGAACTCTGGAAACACCATATATTTT. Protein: CASSSGNSGNTIYF. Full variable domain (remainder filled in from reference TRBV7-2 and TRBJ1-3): GAGVSQSPSNKVTEKGKDVELRCDPISGHTALYWYRQSLGQGLEFLIYFQGNSAPDKSGLPSDRFSAERTGGSVSTLTIQRTQQEDSAVYLCASSSGNSGNTIYFGEGSWLTVV.

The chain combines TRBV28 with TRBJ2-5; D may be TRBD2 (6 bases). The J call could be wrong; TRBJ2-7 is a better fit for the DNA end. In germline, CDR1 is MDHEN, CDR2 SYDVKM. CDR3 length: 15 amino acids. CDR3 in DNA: TGTGCCAGCAGTCCCGGGACTGTAAGCTCCTACGAGCAGTACTTC. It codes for CASSPGTVSSYEQYF.

The CDR3, as DNA: TGTGCCAGCAGCCGAAACTGGGGACAGGGCGCCGGGGAGCTGTTTTTT. This encodes CASSRNWGQGAGELFF. This chain joins TRBV6-6 and TRBJ2-2, with TRBD1 identical over 9 bases. The V segment lost 6 bases and the J segment 6 bases; nucleotides outside the gene matches: 11. The CDR3 totals 16 residues. Germline CDR1 MNHNY, CDR2 SVGAGI (reference sequence).

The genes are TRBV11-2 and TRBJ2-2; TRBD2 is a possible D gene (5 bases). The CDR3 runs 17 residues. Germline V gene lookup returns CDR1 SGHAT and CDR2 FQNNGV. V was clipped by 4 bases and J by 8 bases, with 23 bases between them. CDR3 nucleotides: TGTGCCAGCAGCTCCGATGGGAGCTCCGAATATGTGGGGGAGCTGTTTTTT. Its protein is CASSSDGSSEYVGELFF.

CDR3 sequence (DNA): TGTGCCAGCAGCGCCCAGGGAACTGAAGCTTTCTTT. As protein: CASSAQGTEAFF. The chain is built from TRBV5-4 and TRBJ1-1; a weak D match, TRBD1 (5 bases). Per germline, CDR1 SGHNT and CDR2 YYREEE (reference sequence). The V gene lost 4 bases and the J gene lost 5 bases, with 9 bases spanning the gap. The CDR3 runs 12 residues.

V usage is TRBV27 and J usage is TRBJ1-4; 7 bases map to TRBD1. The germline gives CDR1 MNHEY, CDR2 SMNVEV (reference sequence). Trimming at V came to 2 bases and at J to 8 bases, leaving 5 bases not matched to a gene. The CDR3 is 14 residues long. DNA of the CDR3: TGTGCCAGCAGTTTAGCACAGGGGCCCGAAAAACTGTTTTTT. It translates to CASSLAQGPEKLFF.

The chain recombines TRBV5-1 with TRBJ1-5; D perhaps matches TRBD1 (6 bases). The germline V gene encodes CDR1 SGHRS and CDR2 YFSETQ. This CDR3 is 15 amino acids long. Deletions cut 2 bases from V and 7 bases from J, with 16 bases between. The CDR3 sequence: CASSFEGQRGQPQHF. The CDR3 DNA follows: TGCGCCAGCAGCTTTGAGGGACAACGGGGACAGCCCCAGCATTTT.

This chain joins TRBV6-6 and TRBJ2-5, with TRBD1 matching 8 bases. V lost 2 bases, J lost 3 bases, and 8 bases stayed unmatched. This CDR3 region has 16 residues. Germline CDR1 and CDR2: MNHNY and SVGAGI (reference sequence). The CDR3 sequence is CASSYTLGTGKETQYF. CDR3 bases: TGTGCCAGCAGTTACACGTTGGGGACAGGCAAAGAGACCCAGTACTTC.

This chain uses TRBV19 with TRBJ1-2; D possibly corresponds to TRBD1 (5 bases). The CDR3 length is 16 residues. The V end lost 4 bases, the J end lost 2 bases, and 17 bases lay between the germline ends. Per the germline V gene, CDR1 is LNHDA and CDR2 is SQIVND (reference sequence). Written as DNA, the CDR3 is TGTGCCAGTAGTACCTCCCGGAGGGGTGCAAACTATGGCTACACCTTC. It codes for CASSTSRRGANYGYTF.

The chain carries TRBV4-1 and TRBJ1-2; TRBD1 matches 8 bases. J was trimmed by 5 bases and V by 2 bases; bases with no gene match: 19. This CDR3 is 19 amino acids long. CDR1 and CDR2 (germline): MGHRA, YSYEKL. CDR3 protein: CASSQKSGGEVSVWYGYTF. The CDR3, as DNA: TGCGCCAGCAGCCAAAAATCAGGGGGCGAGGTCTCAGTGTGGTATGGCTACACCTTC.

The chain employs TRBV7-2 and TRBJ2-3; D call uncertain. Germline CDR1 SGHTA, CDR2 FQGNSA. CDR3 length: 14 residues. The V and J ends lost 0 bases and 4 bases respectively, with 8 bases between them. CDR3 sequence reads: CASSLAPAADTQYF. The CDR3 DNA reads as TGTGCCAGCAGCTTAGCGCCCGCGGCAGATACGCAGTATTTT.

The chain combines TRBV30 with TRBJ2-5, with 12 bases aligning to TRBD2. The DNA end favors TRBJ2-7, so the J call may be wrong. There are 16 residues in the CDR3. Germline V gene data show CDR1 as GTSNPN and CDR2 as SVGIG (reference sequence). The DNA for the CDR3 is TGTGCCTGGGGAGGCTCACTAGCGGGAGGAATGTACGAGCAGTACTTC. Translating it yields CAWGGSLAGGMYEQYF.

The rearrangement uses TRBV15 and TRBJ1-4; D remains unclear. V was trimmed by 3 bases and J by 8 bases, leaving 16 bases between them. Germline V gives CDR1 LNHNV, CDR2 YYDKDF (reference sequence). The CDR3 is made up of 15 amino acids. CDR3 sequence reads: CATSSHDGWREKLFF. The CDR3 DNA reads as TGTGCCACCAGCAGCCACGACGGGTGGAGGGAAAAACTGTTTTTT.

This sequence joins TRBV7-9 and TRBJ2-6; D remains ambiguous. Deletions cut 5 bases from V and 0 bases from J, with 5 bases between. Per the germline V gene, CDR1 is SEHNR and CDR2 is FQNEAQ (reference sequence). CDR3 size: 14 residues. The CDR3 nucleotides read TGTGCCAGCAGCGTCAACTCTGGGGCCAACGTCCTGACTTTC. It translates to CASSVNSGANVLTF.